This T cell receptor (beta chain) was captured by sequencing in a study of human T cells and chemical hapten exposure. Study overall: DPC at 2% was the sensitizing agent, placed on roughly 2 cm by roughly 2 cm of upper inner arm skin. On the upper back, patch tests were applied with 0.01% DPC and read at 6 days.

Per the germline V gene, CDR1 is SGHVS and CDR2 is FNYEAQ. The CDR3 contains 15 residues. V dropped 5 bases and J dropped 7 bases, with 21 bases sitting between them. MiXCR, run by TCRdb on the RACE reads, gives a single entry per CDR3 protein. This sample has tens of thousands of distinct CDR3 sequences, with about 10% found just once. Time point meaning: patch test 1, 2 weeks after DPC sensitization. The sample's treatment: therapeutic diphenylcyclopropenone sensitization with weekly scalp DPC. Every donor had alopecia and was 18 to 70 years old; all were suitable for DPC. The rearrangement links TRBV7-6 to TRBJ2-7, with D tentatively TRBD1 (6 bases). The clonotype originates from a woman between 45 and 65 years old with alopecia areata. Some clones in this sample may be carry-over from other donors' samples. The material was whole blood, obtained in connection with sensitization to the hapten diphenylcyclopropenone (DPC). This chain's CDR3 is CASSPSPTQGREQYF. In nucleotides, the CDR3 is TGTGCCAGCAGCCCCTCCCCCACACAGGGAAGAGAGCAGTACTTC.